These 16 T cell receptor beta chains share one sample of origin, sequenced in a study of T cell repertoires in cytomegalovirus infection (dated 2019 in TCRdb). The instrument given in TCRdb is Illumina HiSeq 1500. The raw public data were reprocessed by TCRdb itself: fastp quality trimming at Q25, MiXCR clonotype calling, in-frame beta chains only. Entries that share a CDR3 protein sequence are merged under the most common genes and DNA. The sample table holds some 220,000 distinct CDR3 sequences, of which 5% to 8.5% were seen once. The ten largest clones represent roughly 6.5% of the sample. Sequencing used PBMCs. Receptors originate from a human donor in good health (CMV status not recorded). Some clones in this sample may be carry-over from other donors' samples.

This clonotype was detected ten times or more. This chain uses TRBV7-8 with TRBJ2-1, with a tentative D call TRBD1 (5 bases). This CDR3 has 15 amino acids. Germline CDR1 is SGHVS and CDR2 is FQNEAQ. Between the trimmed V and J ends, which lost 0 bases and 5 bases, there was a span of 11 bases. The CDR3 loop reads CASSLASGRDNEQFF. The CDR3 DNA reads TGTGCCAGCAGCTTAGCATCGGGCAGGGACAATGAGCAGTTCTTC.

The chain recombines TRBV20-1 with TRBJ2-7, with 8 bases identical to TRBD2. Unmatched junction bases numbered 5, after V lost 6 bases and J lost 7 bases. The CDR3 is 11 residues long. The germline V gene has CDR1 DFQATT and CDR2 SNEGSKA (reference sequence). CDR3 nucleotides: TGCAGTGCCAGACTAGCGCGGGAGCAGTACTTC. This codes for CSARLAREQYF.

This clonotype has at least ten counts. The chain links TRBV4-1 to TRBJ1-1; D uncertain. Germline V gives CDR1 MGHRA, CDR2 YSYEKL. CDR3 length equals 15 residues. The V end lost 0 bases, the J end lost 0 bases, and 8 bases lay between the germline ends. The CDR3, as DNA: TGCGCCAGCAGCCAAGAAGGAGATATGAACACTGAAGCTTTCTTT. Translated: CASSQEGDMNTEAFF.

The rearrangement links TRBV7-9 to TRBJ1-1, with D unresolved. CDR3 size: 14 residues. V was cut by 5 bases and J by 1 base, with 11 bases left in between. Germline loops: CDR1 SEHNR, CDR2 FQNEAQ (reference sequence). CDR3 nucleotides: TGTGCCAGCAGCCTACTCGCAGCGAACACTGAAGCTTTCTTT. Amino acid sequence: CASSLLAANTEAFF.

The sample holds many counts of this clonotype. This chain links TRBV10-3 with TRBJ2-5; 10 bases fit TRBD1. After removal of 0 bases from V and 5 bases from J, the junction contained 6 bases not matched to a gene. The CDR3 consists of 16 residues. The germline gives CDR1 ENHRY, CDR2 SYGVKD. The CDR3 is CAISESETGGRETQYF. For the CDR3, the DNA is TGTGCCATCAGTGAGTCGGAGACAGGGGGCCGTGAGACCCAGTACTTC.

This clonotype has a count of ten or more. The chain employs TRBV6-1 and TRBJ2-3; the D gene could be TRBD1 or TRBD2 (5 bases each). The CDR3 is 13 residues long. Trimming removed 10 bases from V and 1 base from J, with 12 bases in between. Germline CDR1 is MNHNS and CDR2 is SASEGT. The CDR3 here is CAIREWGTDTQYF. The CDR3 DNA sequence: TGTGCCATCAGGGAGTGGGGCACAGATACGCAGTATTTT.

The chain couples TRBV5-1 to TRBJ1-1, with 9 bases fitting TRBD1. CDR3 size: 13 residues. Germline V gene data show CDR1 as SGHRS and CDR2 as YFSETQ. V was pared by 0 bases and J by 11 bases, with 5 bases of the junction left unmatched. The CDR3 DNA reads TGCGCCAGCAGCTTGGACAGGGGGCGAAGGGCTTTCTTT. Amino acids: CASSLDRGRRAFF.

For this clonotype: This CDR3 is missing its conserved last phenylalanine or tryptophan, likely due to a read error. The chain carries TRBV6-2 or TRBV6-3 and TRBJ1-1; D perhaps matches TRBD1 (5 bases). CDR1 and CDR2 from the germline V gene are MNHEY and SVGEGT. CDR3 length: 14 residues. V lost 8 bases, J lost 5 bases, and 18 bases lay in between. CDR3 sequence (DNA): TGTGCCAGCGCCATACGGGGGTATTCGACTGAAGCTTTCATT. Its protein is CASAIRGYSTEAFI.

This clonotype was seen repeatedly, ten times or more. CDR3 in amino acids: CASSVGVNQPQHF. The DNA of the CDR3 is TGTGCCAGCAGCGTAGGCGTCAATCAGCCCCAGCATTTT. The V and J genes are TRBV9 and TRBJ1-5; D call uncertain. The germline V gene has CDR1 SGDLS and CDR2 YYNGEE. The CDR3 runs 13 residues. The V end was cut by 0 bases, the J end by 3 bases, with 4 bases between.

This clonotype was detected many times. The chain uses TRBV7-8 and TRBJ2-3; the match to TRBD2 covers 9 bases. Germline CDR1 is SGHVS and CDR2 is FQNEAQ. The CDR3 length is 16 residues. Germline trimming cut 1 base from V and 3 bases from J; bases unmatched to any gene: 5. The CDR3 is CASSLGSGGFTDTQYF. The CDR3 DNA sequence: TGTGCCAGCAGCTTAGGTAGCGGGGGATTTACAGATACGCAGTATTTT.

The sample holds many counts of this clonotype. CDR3 coding DNA: TGTGCCAGCACCCTTGGGGCGCATGAGCAGTACTTC. This gives the protein CASTLGAHEQYF. This chain joins TRBV7-2 and TRBJ2-7; TRBD1 might be the D (5 bases). This CDR3 spans 12 amino acids. Per germline, CDR1 SGHTA and CDR2 FQGNSA. The germline V and J ends were trimmed by 7 bases and 7 bases, with 14 bases remaining between them.

This clonotype has ten or more counts. The rearrangement joins TRBV20-1 to TRBJ1-1; D gene unclear. The germline V gene has CDR1 DFQATT and CDR2 SNEGSKA (reference sequence). With 2 bases removed from V and 5 bases from J, the gap between germline ends came to 12 bases. The CDR3 has 13 residues. CDR3 in DNA: TGCAGTGCTAGAAGAGGGCGCCGGACTGAAGCTTTCTTT. Its translation: CSARRGRRTEAFF.

There are many counts of this clonotype. The chain joins TRBV7-2 to TRBJ2-1; TRBD1 aligns across 9 bases. The CDR3 contains 14 residues. Germline-derived CDR1 and CDR2 are SGHTA and FQGNSA. V was clipped by 4 bases and J by 7 bases; unmatched bases: 5. This CDR3 reads CASSSRTGVNEQFF. In nucleotides, the CDR3 is TGTGCCAGCAGCTCAAGGACAGGGGTGAATGAGCAGTTCTTC.

Regarding this clonotype: A much more abundant neighbour one base away suggests this may be a read error. The genes are TRBV20-1 and TRBJ2-1; 8 bases are a match to TRBD2. Germline-derived CDR1 and CDR2 are DFQATT and SNEGSKA (reference sequence). The CDR3 has 15 amino acids. V was clipped by 1 base and J by 3 bases; unmatched bases: 5. The CDR3 DNA sequence: TGCAGTGCTAGAGGGGAGCGGGGGTTCTACAATGAGCAGTTCTTC. Encoded protein: CSARGERGFYNEQFF.

This clonotype was detected ten times or more. At one of its ends the junction is not consistent with the germline gene, which may arise from a read error. This rearrangement joins TRBV7-2 to TRBJ1-6; TRBD1 matches 10 bases. Germline loops: CDR1 SGHTA, CDR2 FQGNSA. The CDR3 extends over 14 amino acids. CDR3: CASSPQRQGALLNF. The CDR3 region has the DNA TGTGCCAGCAGCCCACAAAGACAGGGGGCCCTTTTGAACTTT.

This clonotype came up many times. The chain joins TRBV7-2 to TRBJ1-2; D is possibly TRBD1 (6 bases). The CDR3 extends over 17 amino acids. CDR1 is SGHTA, CDR2 FQGNSA, per germline. Deletions cut 0 bases from V and 8 bases from J, with 22 bases between. CDR3 amino acids: CASSLAGAWRGEGGYTF. The CDR3 nucleotides are TGTGCCAGCAGCTTAGCGGGGGCATGGCGAGGGGAGGGGGGCTACACCTTC. Looking up the rest from reference TRBV7-2 and TRBJ1-2 gives the full variable domain: GAGVSQSPSNKVTEKGKDVELRCDPISGHTALYWYRQSLGQGLEFLIYFQGNSAPDKSGLPSDRFSAERTGGSVSTLTIQRTQQEDSAVYLCASSLAGAWRGEGGYTFGSGTRLTVV.